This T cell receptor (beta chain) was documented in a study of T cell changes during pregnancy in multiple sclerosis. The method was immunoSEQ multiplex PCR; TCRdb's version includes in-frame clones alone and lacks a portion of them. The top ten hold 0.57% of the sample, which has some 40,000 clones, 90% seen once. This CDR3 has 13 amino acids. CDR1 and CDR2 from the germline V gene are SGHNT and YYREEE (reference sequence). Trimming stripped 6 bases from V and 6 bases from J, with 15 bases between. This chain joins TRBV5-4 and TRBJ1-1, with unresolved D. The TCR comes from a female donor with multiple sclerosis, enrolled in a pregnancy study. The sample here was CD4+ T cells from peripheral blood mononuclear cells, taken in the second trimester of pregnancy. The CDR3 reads CASNRGLYSEAFF. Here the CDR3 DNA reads TGTGCCAGCAACCGAGGGTTGTACTCTGAAGCTTTCTTT.